A selection of T cell receptor beta chains follows, all from one sample in a study of T-cell memory formation after mild COVID-19. TCRdb reprocessed the 5' RACE reads with MiXCR, giving one entry per CDR3 protein. The sample lists 30,000 to 45,000 distinct CDR3 sequences, around 10% occurring once. The sample consisted of PBMCs or a T cell subset sorted from them (not recorded which). The receptors shown here come from a man younger than 35 who had mild COVID-19 (a few samples of this study predate the infection). Cell type and time point are not known. The CDR3 runs from the conserved cysteine through the conserved F or W. D genes are given only for firm matches. Size values are once, few and many counts, or a class for expanded clones, and some rows have none.

j_gene | v_gene | d_gene | abundance | CDR3nt | CDR3aa
TRBJ2-1 | TRBV2 | - | - | TGTGCCAGCAGTGAGAGGGCCATTAGCTCCTACAATGAGCAGTTCTTC | CASSERAISSYNEQFF
TRBJ2-6 | TRBV5-1 | - | many | TGCGCCAGCAGCCCTCAAGGGAGCTCTGGGGCCAACGTCCTGACTTTC | CASSPQGSSGANVLTF
TRBJ2-3 | TRBV4-2 | TRBD2 | many | TGTGCCAGCAGCCAGGGACTAGCGGGGGGTGTCACAGATACGCAGTATTTT | CASSQGLAGGVTDTQYF
TRBJ1-1 | TRBV5-1 | - | many | TGCGCCAGCACAGACTCACCGGGAACTGAAGCTTTCTTT | CASTDSPGTEAFF
TRBJ2-7 | TRBV29-1 | - | few | TGCAGCGCCAGCTCAGGAGTGGGGACCTACGAGCAGTACTTC | CSASSGVGTYEQYF
TRBJ1-1 | TRBV15 | - | - | TGTGCCACCAGCAGCGACAGAGAGAACACTGAAGCTTTCTTT | CATSSDRENTEAFF
TRBJ1-4 | TRBV7-2 | TRBD1 | - | TGTGCCAGCAGCCACCGGACAGGGGTCGCTAATGAAAAACTGTTTTTT | CASSHRTGVANEKLFF
TRBJ1-2 | TRBV2 | - | many | TGTGCCAGCACGTCTAACTATGGCTACACCTTC | CASTSNYGYTF
TRBJ2-2 | TRBV4-2 | TRBD2 | - | TGTGCCAGCAGCCCCCTCGGAGCGGGGGCGAACACCGGGGAGCTGTTTTTT | CASSPLGAGANTGELFF
TRBJ1-4 | TRBV6-1 | - | many | TGTGCCAGCAGGGAGGGGACAATTAATGAAAAACTGTTTTTT | CASREGTINEKLFF
TRBJ2-7 | TRBV6-5 | - | many | TGTGCCAGCACCCAGAGAGGGACCTCCTACGAGCAGTACTTC | CASTQRGTSYEQYF
TRBJ2-3 | TRBV2 | - | many | TGTGCCAGCAGTGCAACAGGGCTCCGAGATACGCAGTATTTT | CASSATGLRDTQYF
TRBJ2-2 | TRBV11-2 | - | many | TGTGCCAGCAGCCTAGCCAAGAACACCGGGGAGCTGTTTTTT | CASSLAKNTGELFF
TRBJ2-3 | TRBV5-4 | TRBD2 | - | TGTGCCAGCAGCTTGGTGGGCCTAGCGGGAAGCACAGATACGCAGTATTTT | CASSLVGLAGSTDTQYF